The clone carrying this T cell receptor beta chain was recorded once. This record belongs to a study of blood T cell repertoires in COVID-19. Original methodology: Amplified reference gene primers provided the basis for estimating nucleated cell counts. Sequencing used immunoSEQ multiplex PCR; TCRdb keeps in-frame clones, though not all of them. Clone size and the V and J calls come from that table; the DNA yielded D and trimming. The data show under 150,000 clones, with 80% seen just once and 13% held by the top ten. The trim removed 0 bases at V and 4 bases at J, leaving 5 bases unmatched. This CDR3 is 16 amino acids long. Germline values: CDR1 SGHRS, CDR2 YFSETQ.

This TCR was sampled from a man between 60 and 75 years old with active or convalescent COVID-19. Sample: peripheral blood. The J gene is TRBJ2-3, the V gene TRBV5-1; 10 bases match TRBD1. The CDR3 DNA is TGCGCCAGCAGCTTGGACGGGACAGGGGTAGCAGATACGCAGTATTTT. Residues: CASSLDGTGVADTQYF.